This TCR beta chain was captured in a study of blood T cell repertoires in COVID-19. Study information: Sources were T cells, B-cell-depleted T cells, or PBMCs; the material itself was cDNA or gDNA.

This clone appeared many times. How the authors handled the data: Nucleated cell counts were estimated from reference gene primer amplification. Some clones are missing from TCRdb's copy, which holds only in-frame ones; the method was immunoSEQ multiplex PCR. V and J calls and clone size are as listed in that table; D and trimming were resolved from the DNA. The table has 200,000 to 250,000 clones, over 70% seen once. The trim removed 4 bases at V and 4 bases at J, leaving 13 bases unmatched. The CDR3 runs to 17 residues. Germline lookup yields CDR1 SGHVS and CDR2 FNYEAQ. This clonotype was sampled from a woman in her 70s with acute or convalescent COVID-19. The sample consisted of peripheral blood. V is TRBV7-6 and J is TRBJ1-1; 9 bases match TRBD1. The CDR3 is CASSYLYRGRNPTEAFF. The CDR3 DNA is TGTGCCAGCAGCTACCTTTACAGGGGGCGGAATCCCACTGAAGCTTTCTTT. Looking up the rest from reference TRBV7-6 and TRBJ1-1 gives the full variable domain: GAGVSQSPRYKVTKRGQDVALRCDPISGHVSLYWYRQALGQGPEFLTYFNYEAQQDKSGLPNDRFSAERPEGSISTLTIQRTEQRDSAMYRCASSYLYRGRNPTEAFFGQGTRLTVV.